The T cell receptor beta chain under discussion was sequenced for a study of T cell changes during pregnancy in multiple sclerosis. Clones were sequenced by immunoSEQ multiplex PCR, and TCRdb holds only the in-frame ones, with some missing. Here the sample spans 35,000 to 50,000 clones, around 89% being singletons. This CDR3 has 12 amino acids. V lost 5 bases and J 6 bases, leaving 10 bases between the germline ends. Looked up from germline, CDR1 is MNHEY and CDR2 is SVGAGI. The V gene is TRBV6-5, the J gene TRBJ1-2, with a possible D match to TRBD1 (6 bases). This specimen was CD4+ T cells from peripheral blood mononuclear cells, taken in the second trimester of pregnancy. This clonotype was sampled from a female donor with multiple sclerosis, enrolled in a pregnancy study. The CDR3 DNA follows: TGTGCCAGCAGTAACAGGGTTGATGGCTACACCTTC. Protein product: CASSNRVDGYTF.